This T cell receptor beta chain comes out of a study of regulatory T cells in long-lasting Graves disease. This clonotype occurred a few times. Germline V gives CDR1 MDHEN, CDR2 SYDVKM. Trimming cost V 2 bases and J 11 bases, with 10 bases left between them. CDR3 length: 12 amino acids. Sample time point: persistent/refractory GD, antithyroid drugs over 5 years with positive TRAb. With RNA extracted from PBMCs as input, the TCR library was made. A volume of roughly 8.4 milliliters of peripheral blood was collected in EDTA tubes. Arm-PCR of CDR3 regions and iRepertoire HTBI primers were used to build TCR beta libraries. Each CDR3 protein is one row after TCRdb ran MiXCR on the multiplex PCR reads. This sample has over 650,000 distinct CDR3 sequences, with 30% found just once.

The TCR was taken from a female donor with Graves disease. This chain connects TRBV28 to TRBJ1-5; D remains unclear. Sequenced here: peripheral blood mononuclear cells (PBMCs), sampled when the disease was refractory, from a patient treated with antithyroid drugs. CDR3 in amino acids: CASSLPPSAQHF. CDR3 DNA: TGTGCCAGCAGTTTACCCCCTAGCGCCCAGCATTTT.